These 21 T cell receptor beta chains originate from one sample sequenced in a study of T cells in Graves' hyperthyroidism and ophthalmopathy. Using RNA transcripts as the source, TCR beta CDR3 regions were amplified. HTBI primers drove first-round RT-PCR of the TCR CDR3. TCRdb re-analysed the multiplex PCR reads in MiXCR, keeping a single row per CDR3 protein. The repertoire includes roughly 710,000 distinct CDR3 sequences, around a third of them detected once, and less than 35% sits in the top ten. The sample was blood. The receptors originated from a woman aged 35 to 49 with Graves' hyperthyroidism.

This clonotype was picked up many times. The rearrangement joins TRBV7-9 to TRBJ2-7, with D uncertain. The CDR3 is made up of 14 amino acids. CDR1 SEHNR and CDR2 FQNEAQ come from the germline V gene (reference sequence). The V end lost 1 base, the J end lost 7 bases, and 14 bases lay between the germline ends. CDR3 coding DNA: TGTGCCAGCAGCTTAGGGACGGCCTCCCTTGAGCAGTACTTC. Encoded protein: CASSLGTASLEQYF.

As for this clonotype: An end of the junction differs from the germline gene, which may be a read error. The V and J genes are TRBV5-5 and TRBJ1-1; no firm D call. From germline, CDR1 is SGHKS and CDR2 YYEKEE (reference sequence). CDR3 length equals 15 residues. The CDR3 here is CASSQGSTMNTEAFF. The CDR3 nucleotides read TGCGCCAGCAGCCAAGGAAGTACAATGAACACTGAAGCTTTCTTT.

This clonotype was seen only a few times. The V gene is TRBV11-1, the J gene TRBJ1-1; D is ambiguous. V was cut by 6 bases and J by 5 bases, with 10 bases left in between. The CDR3 length is 12 residues. Germline CDR1 is SGHAT and CDR2 is FQDESV (reference sequence). CDR3 residues: CASRMGGTEAFF. The CDR3 DNA follows: TGTGCCAGCAGGATGGGTGGGACTGAAGCTTTCTTT.

Concerning this clonotype itself: With a much larger clone just one base away, this may be a read error. This chain uses TRBV7-9 with TRBJ1-6; D is unresolved. The CDR3 consists of 15 residues. The V gene's germline CDR1 is SEHNR and CDR2 FQNEAQ (reference sequence). The ends were cut back, 1 base at V and 9 bases at J, with 13 bases in the middle. CDR3 residues: CASSLDPTPSSPLHF. The CDR3 DNA reads as TGTGCCAGCAGCTTAGACCCGACCCCCTCTTCACCCCTCCACTTT.

This clonotype has just a few counts. The gene calls are TRBV6-5 and TRBJ2-2; D may correspond to TRBD1 or TRBD2 (5 bases each). V lost 7 bases to trimming and J lost 2 bases, with 14 bases between them. Germline values: CDR1 MNHEY, CDR2 SVGAGI. This CDR3 comprises 15 residues. CDR3 sequence (DNA): TGTGCCAGCACCAACCGGGACCGTAACACCGGGGAGCTGTTTTTT. Protein product: CASTNRDRNTGELFF.

This clonotype appeared a few times. V usage is TRBV11-2 and J usage is TRBJ1-5; the match to TRBD1 covers 7 bases. The CDR3 length is 17 residues. CDR1 is SGHAT, CDR2 FQNNGV, per germline. J gave up 3 bases and V 4 bases, and 12 bases lay outside the gene matches. In DNA, the CDR3 is TGTGCCAGCAGCTCAGTCCGGGACAGCACTTCCAATCAGCCCCAGCATTTT. As protein: CASSSVRDSTSNQPQHF.

The chain recombines TRBV6-1 with TRBJ1-3; no definite D call. The V gene's germline CDR1 is MNHNS and CDR2 SASEGT. This CDR3 region has 11 residues. Trimming removed 8 bases from V and 4 bases from J, with 6 bases in between. CDR3 amino acids: CASEGGNTIYF. The DNA of the CDR3 is TGTGCCAGCGAAGGGGGAAACACCATATATTTT.

This clonotype was detected many times. The CDR3 DNA sequence: TGCAGCGTTCTAGGGATGGGAAACACTGAAGCTTTCTTT. This gives the protein CSVLGMGNTEAFF. V is TRBV29-1 and J is TRBJ1-1, with D uncertain. V was shortened by 5 bases and J by 2 bases, with 12 bases between the two germline ends. Germline values: CDR1 SQVTM, CDR2 ANQGSEA. The CDR3 contains 13 residues.

The chain couples TRBV7-2 to TRBJ2-7, with 12 bases lining up with TRBD1. The J segment lost 4 bases and the V segment lost 4 bases, leaving 8 bases of the junction unmatched. This CDR3 region has 16 residues. CDR1 and CDR2 from the germline V gene are SGHTA and FQGNSA. CDR3 DNA sequence: TGTGCCAGCAGCTACCGGGGACAGGGGGCAGTGTACGAGCAGTACTTC. Protein: CASSYRGQGAVYEQYF.

This clonotype was seen more than once but under ten times. J is TRBJ2-2 and V is TRBV4-3; D not certain. Between the trimmed V and J ends, which lost 1 base and 6 bases, there was a span of 9 bases. CDR1 and CDR2 from the germline V gene are LGHNA and YSLEER. The CDR3 runs 14 residues. CDR3: CASSQARAAGELFF. DNA for the CDR3: TGCGCCAGCAGCCAAGCTAGGGCAGCCGGGGAGCTGTTTTTT.

This clonotype was counted between two and nine times. The chain combines TRBV20-1 with TRBJ1-1; 7 positions match TRBD1. The V segment lost 0 bases and the J segment 5 bases; nucleotides outside the gene matches: 9. The CDR3 runs 15 residues. Germline V gives CDR1 DFQATT, CDR2 SNEGSKA (reference sequence). Here the CDR3 DNA reads TGCAGTGCTAGAGACCCGGGACAGTGGGCTACTGAAGCTTTCTTT. It translates to CSARDPGQWATEAFF.

The chain joins TRBV12-3 or TRBV12-4 to TRBJ1-2; TRBD1 matches 8 bases. The CDR3 sequence is 16 residues long. V lost 7 bases, J lost 2 bases, and 12 bases stayed unmatched. The CDR3 DNA follows: TGTGCCAGCACACGACAGGGGTATAGTTTGAACTATGGCTACACCTTC. Translated: CASTRQGYSLNYGYTF.

In this sample, this clonotype turned up many times. The chain employs TRBV19 and TRBJ2-7; D is uncertain. CDR3 size: 15 residues. Germline CDR1 is LNHDA and CDR2 is SQIVND (reference sequence). Trimming took off 0 bases at V and 2 bases at J, with 11 bases between the two ends. This CDR3 reads CASSIDRNPTYEQYF. DNA for the CDR3: TGTGCCAGTAGTATAGACAGAAACCCCACCTACGAGCAGTACTTC.

Comment on this clonotype: A read error may explain this, as a much larger clone is one base away. The chain couples TRBV2 to TRBJ1-5; D remains unclear. The CDR3 extends over 14 amino acids. Trimming took off 7 bases at V and 6 bases at J, with 16 bases between the two ends. Germline CDR1 reads SNHLY; CDR2 reads FYNNEI. The CDR3: CASNPELPSQPQHF. The CDR3 DNA sequence: TGTGCCAGCAATCCGGAGCTCCCTAGTCAGCCCCAGCATTTT.

This clonotype was counted between two and nine times. This sequence joins TRBV5-4 and TRBJ2-5; TRBD2 matches 12 bases. This CDR3 is built from 17 residues. V was clipped by 4 bases and J by 1 base; unmatched bases: 8. Germline V gives CDR1 SGHNT, CDR2 YYREEE (reference sequence). The CDR3 region has the DNA TGTGCCAGCAGCCGAGGTTCACTAGCGGGAGGCCAAGAGACCCAGTACTTC. Protein: CASSRGSLAGGQETQYF. The full variable domain, in which reference TRBV5-4 and TRBJ2-5 provide the parts outside the CDR3, is ETGVTQSPTHLIKTRGQQVTLRCSSQSGHNTVSWYQQALGQGPQFIFQYYREEENGRGNFPPRFSGLQFPNYSSELNVNALELDDSALYLCASSRGSLAGGQETQYFGPGTRLLVL.

This clonotype was observed many times. Germline is not matched at one junction end, which may reflect a read error. The rearrangement uses TRBV6-6 and TRBJ1-1; D is uncertain. This CDR3 spans 9 amino acids. The germline gives CDR1 MNHNY, CDR2 SVGAGI (reference sequence). The CDR3 DNA reads TGTGCCAGCAGTTACAACTTCAGCTTT. Translated: CASSYNFSF.

Comments on this clonotype: One base away lies a much larger clone, so this may be a sequencing read error. Without the conserved terminal phenylalanine or tryptophan, this CDR3 likely stems from a read error. The V and J genes are TRBV7-8 and TRBJ1-2; D is ambiguous. The CDR3 is 12 amino acids. From germline, CDR1 is SGHVS and CDR2 FQNEAQ. V lost 2 bases, J lost 8 bases, and 9 bases lay in between. The CDR3: CASSLSPGGYTL. The CDR3 DNA reads TGTGCCAGCAGCTTATCTCCTGGCGGCTACACCCTC.

The chain joins TRBV2 to TRBJ1-5; D is ambiguous. This CDR3 has 14 amino acids. Per germline, CDR1 SNHLY and CDR2 FYNNEI. The V end was cut by 1 base, the J end by 4 bases, with 8 bases between. This chain's CDR3 is CASSEGFRNQPQHF. The DNA for the CDR3 is TGTGCCAGCAGTGAAGGGTTTCGGAATCAGCCCCAGCATTTT.

V is TRBV7-9 and J is TRBJ1-1; 7 bases line up with TRBD1. Germline loops: CDR1 SEHNR, CDR2 FQNEAQ (reference sequence). V shed 8 bases and J 1 base; nucleotides not matched to a gene: 4. The CDR3 covers 13 residues. The chain's CDR3 is CASHGTANTEAFF. The CDR3 DNA reads as TGTGCCAGCCACGGGACAGCGAACACTGAAGCTTTCTTT.

The genes are TRBV12-3 or TRBV12-4 and TRBJ1-2, with TRBD1 as a possible D gene (6 bases). CDR3 length: 14 residues. V was cut by 3 bases and J by 4 bases, with 12 bases left in between. CDR3: CASSFGGAAYGYTF. CDR3 DNA sequence: TGTGCCAGCAGTTTCGGGGGCGCGGCCTATGGCTACACCTTC.

The chain couples TRBV2 to TRBJ2-7; 7 nucleotides agree with TRBD1. Germline lookup yields CDR1 SNHLY and CDR2 FYNNEI. V trimming: 7 bases; J trimming: 3 bases; junction bases outside the gene matches: 9. The CDR3 has 14 residues. CDR3 region: CASKRTGTNYEQYF. The CDR3, as DNA: TGTGCCAGCAAACGGACAGGAACGAACTACGAGCAGTACTTC.